This section outlines one TCR beta chain sequence together with its context. This clone appeared a few times. Its antigen is unknown. The input lacks base qualities; no much larger clone sits a single base away. Patients with a history of autoimmune disease or receiving systemic immunosuppression were excluded from the trial. Peripheral blood for TCR sequencing was collected from all dose cohorts at baseline, on cycle 4 day 1, and on cycle 7 day 1. Samples came from an open-label, multicenter, first-in-human phase I dose-escalation trial of ivuxolimab. The trial enrolled adults with locally advanced or metastatic head and neck squamous cell, hepatocellular, melanoma or renal cell carcinoma. CD4+ and CD8+ T cells were sorted separately from peripheral blood before TCR sequencing. According to the germline V gene, CDR1 reads SGDLS and CDR2 reads YYNGEE. The CDR3 measures 20 amino acids from cysteine to phenylalanine. Only the CDR3 DNA is retained, 60 bases long and in frame from the first base. At the junction V is shortened by 3 bases and J by 1 base, with 26 bases in between.

This specimen belongs to a study of OX40 agonist ivuxolimab in advanced cancers. Background for the entire study: Ivuxolimab was a fully human IgG2 agonistic monoclonal antibody targeting the costimulatory receptor OX40 (CD134). Of the approximately 50 dose-escalation patients, hepatocellular carcinoma was present in around 20, melanoma in approximately 15, renal cell carcinoma in 9 and head and neck cancer in 9. The purpose of peripheral TCRbeta sequencing was to test whether ivuxolimab changed TCR sequence diversity and led to clonal T-cell expansion. The paper reports the monotherapy dose-escalation portion (N of about 52 patients) of the phase I ivuxolimab trial. Intravenous ivuxolimab was administered to patients every 2 weeks at six dose levels: 0.01, 0.1, 0.3, 1.5, 3 and 10 mg/kg. Patients were allowed to have had prior anti-PD-1, anti-PD-L1 or anti-CTLA-4 therapy, and approximately 40% of the dose-escalation patients had been treated with checkpoint inhibitors. Partial responses occurred in three dose-escalation patients, of whom one had hepatocellular carcinoma and two had cutaneous melanoma. The dose-escalation cohort was roughly 80% male with a mean age of approximately 60 years, ranging from roughly 23 to 85. The full study reports these points: The antigen specificity of the peripheral T cells that underwent clonal expansion was not determined. In the 0.1-3.0 mg/kg groups, partial responders had among the lowest normalized peripheral clonal expansion, particularly in CD8+ T cells. At doses of 0.1 to 3.0 mg/kg, clonal expansion of both CD4+ and CD8+ blood T cells was observed from baseline to week 6. After ivuxolimab, more expanded clones were found on average in CD8+ T cells than in CD4+ T cells. Low levels of normalized T-cell clonal expansion were also seen in some patients who did not respond.

Genomic DNA was isolated from the sorted cells so that the TCRbeta CDR3 region could be sequenced. The immunoSEQ Assay was used for sequencing of TCRbeta CDR3 regions. Entries here come from immuneACCESS through TCRdb and include only in-frame sequences with V and J called. Some clones fail to appear in such tables; in the studies checked, an unresolved V gene covers under half of the shortfall, and the cause of the remainder is unknown. This sample gives 75,000 to 95,000 clones in total; about 90% of them show up just once. Of the sample, 0.45% to 0.65% falls within the top ten clones. The chain was built from TRBV9 and TRBJ1-3, with a weak D call of TRBD1 (5 bases match). The sample in question was CD4+ or CD8+ T cells sorted from blood, obtained in a trial of the OX40 agonist ivuxolimab. The source of this sequence is an adult with an advanced solid tumor such as melanoma, head and neck, liver or kidney cancer. DNA sequence: TGTGCCAGCAGCGCGCAACTCCCCTTCGTCGGGGGGTTTTCTGGAAACACCATATATTTT. Its coded protein is CASSAQLPFVGGFSGNTIYF.